The clone carrying this T cell receptor (beta chain) occurred many times. The entry originates in a study of Graves' ophthalmopathy and Graves' hyperthyroidism. The wider study: Prior to any treatment, peripheral blood was collected at the time of initial diagnosis.

Investigators amplified TCR beta CDR3 regions from RNA transcripts. HTBI primers primed a first-round RT-PCR, and a second-round multiplex PCR followed. TCRdb independently ran MiXCR on the multiplex PCR reads; one entry per CDR3 protein. Seen here are about 220,000 distinct CDR3 sequences, roughly 21% observed once, and the top ten hold around 40%. The CDR3 covers 13 residues. Between the trimmed V and J ends, which lost 2 bases and 5 bases, there was a span of 9 bases. Germline V gives CDR1 SGHAT, CDR2 FQNNGV. The rearrangement uses TRBV11-2 and TRBJ1-1; D unresolved. The clonotype originates from a woman aged 50 to 60 with Graves' ophthalmopathy. Sequenced sample: peripheral blood. The chain's CDR3 is CASSLTSRTEAFF. The CDR3 DNA follows: TGTGCCAGCAGCTTAACCAGTCGAACTGAAGCTTTCTTT.